One and the same sample provided the 29 T cell receptor beta chains below, sequenced in a study of identical twins. TCRdb passed the 5' RACE reads through MiXCR, listing each CDR3 protein once. This table holds approximately 470,000 distinct CDR3 sequences, 14% found once. This same sample was also part of a study on yellow fever vaccine responses in identical twins.

Sequencing input: CD4+ T cells sorted from blood. The source is a woman between 18 and 29 years old in good health.

The V call is TRBV9, the J call TRBJ2-7, with D possibly TRBD2 on 5 matching bases. Germline CDR1 SGDLS, CDR2 YYNGEE. V shed 0 bases and J shed 0 bases, with 13 bases lying between them. This CDR3 is built from 16 residues. CDR3 residues: CASSVGGGQSSYEQYF. The CDR3 nucleotides are TGTGCCAGCAGCGTAGGAGGCGGGCAGAGCTCCTACGAGCAGTACTTC.

The chain is built from TRBV12-3 or TRBV12-4 and TRBJ1-1, with TRBD1 matching over 8 bases. The CDR3 has 15 residues. Trimming at V came to 4 bases and at J to 4 bases, leaving 8 bases not matched to a gene. The chain's CDR3 is CASSSGQGRGTEAFF. In DNA form, the CDR3 reads TGTGCCAGCAGTTCAGGACAGGGCCGGGGCACTGAAGCTTTCTTT.

This clonotype was picked up a small number of times. The gene calls are TRBV29-1 and TRBJ1-5; 10 bases fit TRBD1. The CDR3 covers 14 residues. Germline-derived CDR1 and CDR2 are SQVTM and ANQGSEA. Trimming removed 7 bases from V and 1 base from J; junction bases left unmatched: 4. CDR3 protein: CSAKDRGSNQPQHF. The CDR3 region has the DNA TGCAGCGCCAAGGACAGGGGGAGCAATCAGCCCCAGCATTTT.

This clonotype was counted only a few times. V usage is TRBV20-1 and J usage is TRBJ2-3; 12 nucleotides agree with TRBD2. V lost 1 base to trimming and J lost 6 bases; unmatched junction nucleotides: 8. Germline V gene data show CDR1 as DFQATT and CDR2 as SNEGSKA (reference sequence). The CDR3 is 16 amino acids. The DNA for the CDR3 is TGCAGTGCTAGAGGAGAACTAGCGGGGGGTCTGGATACGCAGTATTTT. As protein: CSARGELAGGLDTQYF.

This clonotype has just a few counts. V is TRBV6-1 and J is TRBJ1-5; 7 positions agree with TRBD1. Unmatched junction bases numbered 11, after V lost 8 bases and J lost 4 bases. The CDR3 contains 15 residues. Germline V gives CDR1 MNHNS, CDR2 SASEGT. The CDR3 loop is CASGDRDRLNQPQHF. In nucleotides, the CDR3 is TGTGCCAGCGGAGACCGGGACAGACTAAATCAGCCCCAGCATTTT.

This clonotype was observed many times. This rearrangement joins TRBV5-1 to TRBJ2-7; perhaps TRBD2 as D (5 bases). The V and J ends lost 0 bases and 4 bases respectively, with 5 bases between them. The V gene's germline CDR1 is SGHRS and CDR2 YFSETQ. The CDR3 length is 12 residues. CDR3: CASSLGEYEQYF. DNA for the CDR3: TGCGCCAGCAGCTTGGGGGAGTACGAGCAGTACTTC.

This clonotype was detected a few times. The genes are TRBV7-2 and TRBJ2-7; D possibly corresponds to TRBD1 (5 bases). Germline assignment: CDR1 SGHTA and CDR2 FQGNSA. The CDR3 has 15 amino acids. Trimming removed 1 base from V and 2 bases from J, with 12 bases in between. The CDR3 sequence: CASSLEWGRTYEQYF. The CDR3 DNA reads TGTGCCAGCAGCTTAGAGTGGGGCAGGACCTACGAGCAGTACTTC.

This CDR3 reads CASSPQPSTQYF. The DNA of the CDR3 is TGTGCCAGCAGCCCCCAACCATCGACCCAGTACTTC. The chain is built from TRBV7-9 and TRBJ2-5; D is undetermined. This CDR3 has 12 residues. With 5 bases removed from V and 7 bases from J, the gap between germline ends came to 11 bases. Looked up from germline, CDR1 is SEHNR and CDR2 is FQNEAQ (reference sequence).

This clonotype was observed a handful of times. V is TRBV27 and J is TRBJ2-2; TRBD1 matches 8 bases. Trimming took 4 bases from V and 8 from J; bases not matched to a gene: 6. Germline CDR1 MNHEY, CDR2 SMNVEV (reference sequence). CDR3 length equals 14 residues. The chain's CDR3 is CASSWTGRGGELFF. Written as DNA, the CDR3 is TGTGCCAGCAGTTGGACAGGGCGTGGTGGGGAGCTGTTTTTT.

V and J are TRBV12-3 or TRBV12-4 and TRBJ1-2, with 9 bases lining up with TRBD1. J gave up 14 bases and V 6 bases, and 10 bases lay outside the gene matches. The CDR3 length is 12 residues. The CDR3 bases are TGTGCCAGCAGCCGCACAGGGGGCGAAAGGACCTTC. Translation: CASSRTGGERTF.

The V call is TRBV20-1, the J call TRBJ2-7; 8 bases are shared with TRBD1. The CDR3 is 14 residues long. Germline trimming cut 0 bases from V and 3 bases from J; bases unmatched to any gene: 4. Germline CDR1 DFQATT, CDR2 SNEGSKA (reference sequence). CDR3 sequence (DNA): TGCAGTGCTAGAGATTCTGACAGGGGCTACGAGCAGTACTTC. Amino acids: CSARDSDRGYEQYF.

A few counts support this clonotype. The V gene is TRBV7-2, the J gene TRBJ1-2, with TRBD1 matching over 7 bases. The CDR3 contains 14 residues. From germline, CDR1 is SGHTA and CDR2 FQGNSA. Losses at the gene ends were 0 bases for V and 5 bases for J; bases not matched to a gene: 3. CDR3 nucleotide sequence: TGTGCCAGCAGCTTAGCGGACAGGATATATGGCTACACCTTC. Residues: CASSLADRIYGYTF.

This clonotype was detected a few times. The V and J genes are TRBV9 and TRBJ1-1; TRBD1 matches 8 bases. The germline V gene encodes CDR1 SGDLS and CDR2 YYNGEE. The CDR3 extends over 16 amino acids. After removal of 4 bases from V and 2 bases from J, the junction contained 10 bases not matched to a gene. The CDR3, as DNA: TGTGCCAGCAGCACGGGGACAGGTACTATCAACACTGAAGCTTTCTTT. Protein sequence: CASSTGTGTINTEAFF. Looking up the rest from reference TRBV9 and TRBJ1-1 gives the full variable domain: DSGVTQTPKHLITATGQRVTLRCSPRSGDLSVYWYQQSLDQGLQFLIQYYNGEERAKGNILERFSAQQFPDLHSELNLSSLELGDSALYFCASSTGTGTINTEAFFGQGTRLTVV.

The chain is built from TRBV5-1 and TRBJ2-7; D is perhaps TRBD1 (6 bases). The CDR3 sequence is 15 residues long. Per the germline V gene, CDR1 is SGHRS and CDR2 is YFSETQ. With 4 bases removed from V and 5 bases from J, the gap between germline ends came to 19 bases. CDR3 protein: CASSNRAQLGDEQYF. CDR3 sequence (DNA): TGCGCCAGCAGCAACAGGGCGCAGCTGGGGGACGAGCAGTACTTC.

V and J are TRBV24-1 and TRBJ1-3; perhaps TRBD1 as D (5 bases). The CDR3 has 13 amino acids. Looked up from germline, CDR1 is KGHDR and CDR2 is SFDVKD. Trimming shortened V by 4 bases and J by 8 bases, and 11 bases separated the two germline ends. Here the CDR3 DNA reads TGTGCCACCAGTGACCCTGCCAGGGACACCATATATTTT. Translated: CATSDPARDTIYF.

This chain uses TRBV20-1 with TRBJ2-3; the D is unclear. Germline lookup yields CDR1 DFQATT and CDR2 SNEGSKA (reference sequence). Trimming shortened V by 1 base and J by 5 bases, and 7 bases separated the two germline ends. This CDR3 contains 12 residues. Here the CDR3 reads CSARGRRDTQYF. The CDR3 DNA reads as TGCAGTGCTAGAGGCAGGCGAGATACGCAGTATTTT.

This clonotype was found a few times. The chain uses TRBV28 and TRBJ1-4, with 9 bases that match TRBD1. V shed 4 bases, J shed 8 bases, and the junction held 8 bases outside the gene matches. CDR1 is MDHEN, CDR2 SYDVKM, per germline. The CDR3 length is 15 residues. In nucleotides, the CDR3 is TGTGCCAGCAGTTCGCCGGGACAGGGAGGGGAAAAACTGTTTTTT. Translated, it gives CASSSPGQGGEKLFF.

The CDR3 bases are TGTGCCAGCAGTCAATATATAGCGGCCCGCACAGATACGCAGTATTTT. Its protein is CASSQYIAARTDTQYF. The rearrangement uses TRBV12-3 or TRBV12-4 and TRBJ2-3, with D possibly TRBD2 on 6 matching bases. The CDR3 consists of 16 residues. Trimming shortened V by 5 bases and J by 1 base, and 16 bases separated the two germline ends.

V and J are TRBV18 and TRBJ2-1; D is perhaps TRBD1 (6 bases). CDR1 is KGHSH, CDR2 LQKENI, per germline. The CDR3 runs 15 residues. With 2 bases removed from V and 4 bases from J, the gap between germline ends came to 12 bases. The CDR3 region has the DNA TGTGCCAGCTCACCAAAAAAACAGGGTTACAATGAGCAGTTCTTC. Translated: CASSPKKQGYNEQFF.

The sample holds a few counts of this clonotype. The chain carries TRBV12-3 or TRBV12-4 and TRBJ2-1; D is uncertain. The CDR3 contains 14 residues. Trimming left V 4 bases short and J 8 bases short, with 15 bases between. CDR3 DNA: TGTGCCAGCAGTTCCCTTCTAAGTCGCGATGAGCAGTTCTTC. It encodes CASSSLLSRDEQFF.

As DNA, the CDR3 is TGTGCCAGCAGCTTTAACGCGGGCCCTGAAGCTTTCTTT. Amino acids: CASSFNAGPEAFF. The rearrangement joins TRBV7-9 to TRBJ1-1, with D uncertain. CDR3 length: 13 residues. The V end was cut by 3 bases, the J end by 6 bases, with 11 bases between. The germline gives CDR1 SEHNR, CDR2 FQNEAQ (reference sequence). The full variable domain, with the rest looked up from reference TRBV7-9 and TRBJ1-1, is DTGVSQNPRHKITKRGQNVTFRCDPISEHNRLYWYRQTLGQGPEFLTYFQNEAQLEKSRLLSDRFSAERPKGSFSTLEIQRTEQGDSAMYLCASSFNAGPEAFFGQGTRLTVV.

This clonotype was seen a handful of times. The V gene is TRBV5-1, the J gene TRBJ2-3; TRBD2 matches 13 bases. The CDR3 is 15 residues long. Germline CDR1 and CDR2: SGHRS and YFSETQ. The V and J ends lost 0 bases and 8 bases, in that order; junction bases with no gene match: 3. As DNA, the CDR3 is TGCGCCAGCAGCTTGGTACTAGCGGGGGGGGGTACGCAGTATTTT. It encodes CASSLVLAGGGTQYF.

This clonotype was seen at least ten times. The rearrangement links TRBV5-1 to TRBJ1-6; D may be TRBD1 (5 bases). The CDR3 totals 15 residues. Looked up from germline, CDR1 is SGHRS and CDR2 is YFSETQ. With 2 bases removed from V and 7 bases from J, the gap between germline ends came to 13 bases. The CDR3 reads CASSLGDSENSPLHF. CDR3 nucleotides: TGCGCCAGCAGCTTAGGAGACAGCGAAAATTCACCCCTCCACTTT.

In the case of this clonotype: A much larger clone differs by one base, so this may be a read error. The chain carries TRBV5-1 and TRBJ2-1; 10 bases match TRBD1. CDR1 and CDR2 from the germline V gene are SGHRS and YFSETQ. V shed 5 bases, J shed 6 bases, and the junction held 5 bases outside the gene matches. CDR3 length: 14 amino acids. The CDR3 coding sequence is TGCGCCAGCAGTAGGGACAGGGGATGCAATGAGCAGTTCTTC. It translates to CASSRDRGCNEQFF.

This clonotype was observed at least ten times. The chain recombines TRBV4-3 with TRBJ2-7; D unresolved. V shed 1 base and J shed 3 bases, with 13 bases lying between them. Germline V gene lookup returns CDR1 LGHNA and CDR2 YSLEER. The CDR3 contains 15 residues. This CDR3 is CASSQAIGGSYEQYF. DNA of the CDR3: TGCGCCAGCAGCCAAGCTATAGGTGGAAGCTACGAGCAGTACTTC.

V is TRBV7-2 and J is TRBJ2-2; D is unclear. The CDR3 runs to 14 residues. Germline lookup yields CDR1 SGHTA and CDR2 FQGNSA. V lost 1 base and J 6 bases, leaving 9 bases between the germline ends. Written as DNA, the CDR3 is TGTGCCAGCAGCTTAGTCAGGTCCCCCGGGGAGCTGTTTTTT. Its protein is CASSLVRSPGELFF.

V and J are TRBV7-3 and TRBJ2-7; D might be TRBD1 (5 bases). The V end lost 6 bases, the J end lost 7 bases, and 22 bases lay between the germline ends. The germline V gene encodes CDR1 SGHTA and CDR2 FQGTGA. This CDR3 is built from 15 residues. The CDR3 region has the DNA TGTGCCAGCAGTCAAATATTATCAGACAGATCGGAGCAGTACTTC. Residues: CASSQILSDRSEQYF.

The chain carries TRBV20-1 and TRBJ2-1, with D hard to call. This CDR3 has 13 amino acids. V was pared by 5 bases and J by 0 bases, with 8 bases between. The germline CDR1 and CDR2 sequences are DFQATT and SNEGSKA (reference sequence). The CDR3 loop reads CSARHSSYNEQFF. The DNA of the CDR3 is TGCAGTGCTCGACATAGCTCCTACAATGAGCAGTTCTTC.

In this sample, this clonotype turned up once. The V gene is TRBV5-1, the J gene TRBJ2-6, with TRBD1 identical over 7 bases. The CDR3 runs 16 residues. Trimming removed 1 base from V and 4 bases from J; junction bases left unmatched: 5. Per germline, CDR1 SGHRS and CDR2 YFSETQ. The DNA for the CDR3 is TGCGCCAGCAGCTTGCTGACAGGGTCCGGGGCCAACGTCCTGACTTTC. It yields the protein CASSLLTGSGANVLTF.